This TCR beta chain was identified during a study of CD8 T cells in Susac syndrome. Reverse transcription used about 0.5 to 1 ug RNA and random hexamers. With immunoSEQ multiplex PCR, TCR beta CDR3 was amplified across 54 Vbeta and 13 Jbeta. TCRdb re-derived calls from the immunoSEQ multiplex PCR reads in MiXCR, one entry per CDR3 protein. The sample holds 95,000 to 150,000 distinct CDR3 sequences, roughly 95% seen once. Germline assignment: CDR1 DFQATT and CDR2 SNEGSKA (reference sequence). The ends lost 0 bases at V and 5 bases at J; junction bases unmatched: 7. The CDR3 runs to 16 residues. This TCR was sampled from a human donor with Susac syndrome. Specimen: CD4+ T cells from PBMCs. The gene calls are TRBV20-1 and TRBJ2-1; TRBD2 aligns across 10 bases. CDR3 region: CSARDSSGSLNNEQFF. CDR3 nucleotide sequence: TGCAGTGCTAGAGATTCTAGCGGGAGCCTGAACAATGAGCAGTTCTTC.